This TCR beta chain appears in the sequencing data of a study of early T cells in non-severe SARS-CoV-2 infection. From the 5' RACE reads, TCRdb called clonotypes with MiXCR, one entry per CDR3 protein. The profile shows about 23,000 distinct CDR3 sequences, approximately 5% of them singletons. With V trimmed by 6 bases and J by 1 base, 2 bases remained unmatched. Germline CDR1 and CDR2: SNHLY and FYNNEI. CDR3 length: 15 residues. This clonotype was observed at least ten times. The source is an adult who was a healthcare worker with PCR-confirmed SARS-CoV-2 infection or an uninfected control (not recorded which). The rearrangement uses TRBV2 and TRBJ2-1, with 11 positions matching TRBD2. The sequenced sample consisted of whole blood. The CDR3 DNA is TGTGCCAGCAGGATAGCGGGGGGGTCCTACAATGAGCAGTTCTTC. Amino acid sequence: CASRIAGGSYNEQFF. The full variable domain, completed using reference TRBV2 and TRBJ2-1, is EPEVTQTPSHQVTQMGQEVILRCVPISNHLYFYWYRQILGQKVEFLVSFYNNEISEKSEIFDDQFSVERPDGSNFTLKIRSTKLEDSAMYFCASRIAGGSYNEQFFGPGTRLTVL.